The 7 T cell receptor beta chains below all came from one sample that was sequenced in a study of identical twins. TCRdb reprocessed the 5' RACE reads via MiXCR and lists one record per CDR3 protein. The sample has 230,000 or so distinct CDR3 sequences, around 8.3% seen once; the top ten hold roughly 3.1%. These records were also assigned to another study, of yellow fever vaccine responses in identical twins.

Sequencing was done on a sample of CD8+ T cells sorted from blood. The source is a woman between 18 and 29 years old in good health.

This clonotype was recorded many times. This chain connects TRBV27 to TRBJ2-2, with D hard to call. The CDR3 runs 14 residues. The V gene lost 0 bases and the J gene lost 7 bases, with 9 bases spanning the gap. CDR1 MNHEY and CDR2 SMNVEV come from the germline V gene (reference sequence). The CDR3 reads CASSLSSPHGELFF. CDR3 DNA: TGTGCCAGCAGTTTATCCTCCCCCCACGGGGAGCTGTTTTTT.

This chain connects TRBV4-1 to TRBJ2-2, with D possibly being TRBD1 or TRBD2 (5 bases each). Trimming stripped 4 bases from V and 7 bases from J, with 13 bases between. From germline, CDR1 is MGHRA and CDR2 YSYEKL. The CDR3 is made up of 14 amino acids. DNA for the CDR3: TGCGCCAGCAGCCCCCAGGGAGTTGTCGGGGAGCTGTTTTTT. It is translated as CASSPQGVVGELFF.

DNA for the CDR3: TGTGCCAGCAGCTTAGTGCAGGCCCTAGATACGCAGTATTTT. Translating it yields CASSLVQALDTQYF. The chain couples TRBV7-6 to TRBJ2-3; D unclear. Germline CDR1 is SGHVS and CDR2 is FNYEAQ. This CDR3 region has 14 residues. Between the trimmed V and J ends, which lost 1 base and 5 bases, there was a span of 10 bases.

There are many counts of this clonotype. The chain is built from TRBV4-1 and TRBJ1-4; D unresolved. Trimming shortened V by 0 bases and J by 10 bases, and 9 bases separated the two germline ends. This CDR3 has 13 residues. CDR1 and CDR2 from the germline V gene are MGHRA and YSYEKL. CDR3 loop: CASSQDSPGKLFF. In DNA, the CDR3 is TGCGCCAGCAGCCAAGATTCGCCGGGAAAACTGTTTTTT.

The sample holds a few counts of this clonotype. The chain carries TRBV15 and TRBJ1-2; D call uncertain. Germline V gene sequence: CDR1 LNHNV, CDR2 YYDKDF (reference sequence). V lost 8 bases to trimming and J lost 1 base, with 23 bases between them. There are 17 residues in the CDR3. The CDR3 reads CATGRGGRLSSNYGYTF. As DNA, the CDR3 is TGTGCCACCGGACGGGGTGGTAGGTTGTCAAGTAACTATGGCTACACCTTC.

The rearrangement uses TRBV27 and TRBJ2-1; D might be TRBD2 (5 bases). The CDR3 length is 14 residues. Looked up from germline, CDR1 is MNHEY and CDR2 is SMNVEV (reference sequence). V was trimmed by 5 bases and J by 3 bases, leaving 11 bases between them. For the CDR3, the DNA is TGTGCCAGCAGTAGTCGGGGTTACTACAATGAGCAGTTCTTC. It translates to CASSSRGYYNEQFF.

The chain links TRBV11-1 to TRBJ2-3, with TRBD2 matching 12 bases. Germline V lookup: CDR1 SGHAT, CDR2 FQDESV (reference sequence). The CDR3 sequence is 21 residues long. V trimming: 1 base; J trimming: 2 bases; junction bases outside the gene matches: 16. CDR3 in DNA: TGTGCCAGCAGCTTAGATGAGTTCGCCGAAGGACTAGCGGGATCCACAGATACGCAGTATTTT. It specifies CASSLDEFAEGLAGSTDTQYF.